One and the same sample provided the 31 T cell receptor beta chains below, sequenced in a study of T cell repertoires in ileal Crohn's disease. TCRdb keeps only in-frame clones here, not all; method: immunoSEQ multiplex PCR. This sample has 7,000 to 9,500 clones, with around 80% found just once. The specimen was ileal tissue. The receptors were gathered from an adult with Crohn's disease.

The CDR3 protein is CAWKPSGELFF. For the CDR3, the DNA is TGTGCCTGGAAACCGAGCGGGGAGCTGTTTTTT. V is TRBV30 and J is TRBJ2-2; D unclear. The CDR3 has 11 residues. Germline V CDR1 and CDR2: GTSNPN, SVGIG (reference sequence). With 4 bases removed from V and 7 bases from J, the gap between germline ends came to 7 bases.

On this clone itself: The sample has other DNA sequences that encode this CDR3 too. V and J are TRBV5-1 and TRBJ2-7; possible D gene TRBD1, 5 bases. Per germline, CDR1 SGHRS and CDR2 YFSETQ. V lost 4 bases and J 2 bases, leaving 10 bases between the germline ends. The CDR3 has 13 residues. For the CDR3, the DNA is TGCGCCAGCAGCCTGGACACGACCTACGAGCAGTACTTC. This encodes CASSLDTTYEQYF.

This clone is large (0.1 to 1%). The chain is built from TRBV7-8 and TRBJ1-2, with a possible D match to TRBD1 (5 bases). Germline loops: CDR1 SGHVS, CDR2 FQNEAQ. The V end was cut by 1 base, the J end by 5 bases, with 14 bases between. This CDR3 comprises 15 residues. CDR3 amino acids: CASSLGVGGAYGYTF. The CDR3 region has the DNA TGTGCCAGCAGCTTAGGGGTAGGCGGGGCTTATGGCTACACCTTC.

The chain links TRBV2 to TRBJ1-5, with TRBD1 as a possible D gene (5 bases). This CDR3 contains 15 residues. V lost 8 bases, J lost 0 bases, and 14 bases lay in between. Germline-derived CDR1 and CDR2 are SNHLY and FYNNEI. Here the CDR3 DNA reads TGTGCCAGCGAAGAAGGAGGGGTTAGCAATCAGCCCCAGCATTTT. Its translation: CASEEGGVSNQPQHF.

The gene calls are TRBV28 and TRBJ2-2; TRBD1 agrees at 8 bases. With V trimmed by 6 bases and J by 2 bases, 2 bases remained unmatched. Germline V gene sequence: CDR1 MDHEN, CDR2 SYDVKM. The CDR3 is 14 residues long. The CDR3 DNA sequence: TGTGCCAGCAGGGCAGGGGGCAACACCGGGGAGCTGTTTTTT. This sequence encodes CASRAGGNTGELFF.

The rearrangement joins TRBV23-1 to TRBJ1-5; D unclear. TRBV23-1 is designated an ORF whose function remains uncertain. This CDR3 contains 17 residues. The germline V and J ends were trimmed by 2 bases and 7 bases, with 21 bases remaining between them. CDR3 DNA sequence: TGCGCCAGCAGTCAACCTGCGTTCGGGGAGTCGGGCCAGCCCCAGCATTTT. The encoded protein is CASSQPAFGESGQPQHF.

V usage is TRBV19 and J usage is TRBJ1-5; TRBD1 aligns across 8 bases. The V gene's germline CDR1 is LNHDA and CDR2 SQIVND (reference sequence). Trimming removed 6 bases from V and 3 bases from J; junction bases left unmatched: 4. The CDR3 runs to 14 residues. The CDR3 region has the DNA TGTGCCAGTAGCGGACAGGGCACCAATCAGCCCCAGCATTTT. Protein product: CASSGQGTNQPQHF. Full variable domain (missing parts from reference TRBV19 and TRBJ1-5): DGGITQSPKYLFRKEGQNVTLSCEQNLNHDAMYWYRQDPGQGLRLIYYSQIVNDFQKGDIAEGYSVSREKKESFPLTVTSAQKNPTAFYLCASSGQGTNQPQHFGDGTRLSIL.

The chain recombines TRBV5-1 with TRBJ1-2; D gene ambiguous. The CDR3 contains 13 residues. CDR1 is SGHRS and CDR2 is YFSETQ in the germline V gene. V lost 0 bases to trimming and J lost 8 bases, with 11 bases between them. CDR3 region: CASSLVGALGYTF. Here the CDR3 DNA reads TGCGCCAGCAGCTTGGTGGGCGCTCTGGGCTACACCTTC.

V gene TRBV5-1 combines with J gene TRBJ1-3; D gene uncertain. The CDR3 extends over 16 amino acids. The V and J ends lost 4 bases and 2 bases respectively, with 16 bases between them. Germline CDR1 SGHRS, CDR2 YFSETQ. CDR3 region: CASSLAEGFPGNTIYF. CDR3 nucleotide sequence: TGCGCCAGCAGCCTAGCCGAAGGTTTCCCTGGAAACACCATATATTTT.

J is TRBJ2-5 and V is TRBV14; a possible D gene is TRBD1 (8 bases). CDR1 is SGHDN and CDR2 is FVKESK in the germline V gene. V dropped 4 bases and J dropped 10 bases, with 16 bases sitting between them. The CDR3 extends over 13 amino acids. The CDR3 DNA reads TGTGCCAGCAGCCTAGGACAGGGAGGGAACCAGTACTTC. This sequence encodes CASSLGQGGNQYF. The entire variable domain, with the rest obtained from reference TRBV14 and TRBJ2-5, is as follows: EAGVTQFPSHSVIEKGQTVTLRCDPISGHDNLYWYRRVMGKEIKFLLHFVKESKQDESGMPNNRFLAERTGGTYSTLKVQPAELEDSGVYFCASSLGQGGNQYFGPGTRLLVL.

The V call is TRBV7-3, the J call TRBJ2-7; 8 nucleotides align to TRBD1. Germline CDR1 SGHTA, CDR2 FQGTGA. Germline trimming cut 3 bases from V and 6 bases from J; bases unmatched to any gene: 4. The CDR3 has 13 amino acids. CDR3 sequence reads: CASSFDRGGEQYF. The DNA of the CDR3 is TGTGCCAGCAGCTTTGACAGGGGAGGCGAGCAGTACTTC.

This clone showed up just a few times. V is TRBV27 and J is TRBJ2-7, with D perhaps TRBD1 (6 bases). Germline V CDR1 and CDR2: MNHEY, SMNVEV (reference sequence). Trimming left V 5 bases short and J 2 bases short, with 13 bases between. The CDR3 sequence is 14 residues long. As DNA, the CDR3 is TGTGCCAGCAGTATCCAGGGGATACCCTACGAGCAGTACTTC. Its protein is CASSIQGIPYEQYF.

This clone was detected a few times. The chain links TRBV2 to TRBJ2-7; 9 bases are shared with TRBD1. Per germline, CDR1 SNHLY and CDR2 FYNNEI. The CDR3 is made up of 13 amino acids. V gave up 5 bases and J gave up 6 bases; unmatched junction bases: 5. The CDR3 DNA is TGTGCCAGCAGTAAAAGGGACAGGGTCGAGCAGTACTTC. As protein: CASSKRDRVEQYF.

The chain uses TRBV9 and TRBJ2-1, with D perhaps matching TRBD2 (6 bases). Trimming removed 3 bases at V and 6 bases at J, with 16 bases between. CDR3 length: 15 residues. Germline V lookup: CDR1 SGDLS, CDR2 YYNGEE. The CDR3 DNA reads as TGTGCCAGCAGCGCCCGGGACTCCCCTTCCAATGAGCAGTTCTTC. This gives the protein CASSARDSPSNEQFF.

The genes are TRBV6-1 and TRBJ2-3, with TRBD2 identical over 11 bases. The CDR3 covers 16 residues. Trimming at V came to 2 bases and at J to 2 bases, leaving 3 bases not matched to a gene. Germline V gives CDR1 MNHNS, CDR2 SASEGT. The CDR3 DNA is TGTGCCAGCAGTGAACTAGCGGGAGGCCTCACAGATACGCAGTATTTT. This sequence encodes CASSELAGGLTDTQYF.

This rearrangement joins TRBV7-6 to TRBJ2-1; unclear D gene. V gave up 5 bases and J gave up 9 bases, with 14 bases separating them. This CDR3 comprises 13 residues. CDR1 is SGHVS and CDR2 is FNYEAQ in the germline V gene. The CDR3 region is CASSQRARPEQFF. DNA of the CDR3: TGTGCCAGCAGCCAGCGCGCACGGCCTGAGCAGTTCTTC.

The rearrangement links TRBV5-8 to TRBJ2-1; TRBD1 is a possible D gene (5 bases). The CDR3 runs to 15 residues. Deletions cut 4 bases from V and 6 bases from J, with 17 bases between. CDR1 is SGHTS and CDR2 is YDEGEE in the germline V gene. CDR3 in amino acids: CASSPTRIRGNEQFF. In DNA, the CDR3 is TGTGCCAGCAGCCCGACGCGCATTAGGGGCAATGAGCAGTTCTTC.

V gene TRBV19 combines with J gene TRBJ2-1; possible D gene TRBD1, 5 bases. CDR3 length: 11 residues. V was trimmed by 7 bases and J by 9 bases, leaving 10 bases between them. CDR1 is LNHDA and CDR2 is SQIVND in the germline V gene (reference sequence). In DNA, the CDR3 is TGTGCCAGTACAGGGCACGGTGAGCAGTTCTTC. Its protein product is CASTGHGEQFF.

The V call is TRBV6-5, the J call TRBJ1-5, with TRBD1 matching over 7 bases. Germline values: CDR1 MNHEY, CDR2 SVGAGI. Trimming removed 6 bases from V and 4 bases from J; junction bases left unmatched: 9. The CDR3 totals 15 residues. The DNA for the CDR3 is TGTGCCAGCAGCCAAGACAGGGCTCTAAATCAGCCCCAGCATTTT. Its translation is CASSQDRALNQPQHF.

This sequence joins TRBV27 and TRBJ2-7; D unresolved. The CDR3 length is 15 residues. V dropped 6 bases and J dropped 2 bases, with 17 bases sitting between them. Germline lookup yields CDR1 MNHEY and CDR2 SMNVEV (reference sequence). The chain's CDR3 is CASSPISHPAYEQYF. The CDR3 DNA follows: TGTGCCAGCAGCCCCATTTCACACCCAGCCTACGAGCAGTACTTC.

The sample holds a few counts of this clone. The chain recombines TRBV5-1 with TRBJ2-3, with D possibly matching TRBD2 (6 bases). CDR1 and CDR2 from the germline V gene are SGHRS and YFSETQ. The CDR3 totals 17 residues. Trimming stripped 4 bases from V and 0 bases from J, with 18 bases between. The CDR3 DNA reads TGCGCCAGCAGCCTTCTGGCGAGCGGGCCTAGCACAGATACGCAGTATTTT. This sequence encodes CASSLLASGPSTDTQYF.

The chain links TRBV5-6 to TRBJ2-7; 7 nucleotides match TRBD1. The CDR3 runs 13 residues. V shed 6 bases, J shed 3 bases, and the junction held 6 bases outside the gene matches. Germline CDR1 is SGHDT and CDR2 is YYEEEE. CDR3 DNA: TGTGCCAGCACCTACAGGGGAAACTACGAGCAGTACTTC. This translates into CASTYRGNYEQYF.

Only a few counts were recorded for this clone. The chain employs TRBV19 and TRBJ2-1, with 8 positions matching TRBD1. With V trimmed by 5 bases and J by 6 bases, 6 bases remained unmatched. The CDR3 consists of 14 residues. CDR1 is LNHDA and CDR2 is SQIVND in the germline V gene (reference sequence). CDR3 sequence (DNA): TGTGCCAGTAGTCAGGGGGCGAGGAGCAATGAGCAGTTCTTC. Protein sequence: CASSQGARSNEQFF.

This chain connects TRBV5-4 to TRBJ2-1; 9 bases map to TRBD1. Trimming removed 6 bases from V and 4 bases from J; junction bases left unmatched: 17. Germline V gives CDR1 SGHNT, CDR2 YYREEE (reference sequence). The CDR3 contains 18 residues. CDR3 nucleotides: TGTGCCAGCACTCTGCCCCCGGGACAGGGACTGGGGTACAATGAGCAGTTCTTC. It is translated as CASTLPPGQGLGYNEQFF.

This sequence joins TRBV25-1 and TRBJ1-2, with 8 positions matching TRBD1. With V trimmed by 3 bases and J by 5 bases, 5 bases remained unmatched. Germline V CDR1 and CDR2: MGHDK, SYGVNS. CDR3 length: 14 residues. The CDR3 nucleotides read TGTGCCAGCAGTGACCCGGGACAGGTTTATGGCTACACCTTC. Translation: CASSDPGQVYGYTF.

The V and J genes are TRBV14 and TRBJ1-4; TRBD1 is a possible D gene (5 bases). CDR1 and CDR2 from the germline V gene are SGHDN and FVKESK. The CDR3 extends over 15 amino acids. The germline V and J ends were trimmed by 5 bases and 10 bases, with 20 bases remaining between them. Written as DNA, the CDR3 is TGTGCCAGCAGCACGAACTACAGGACGTCTGGAAAACTGTTTTTT. It translates to CASSTNYRTSGKLFF.

In this sample, this clone turned up a few times. The chain couples TRBV7-9 to TRBJ1-4; D is perhaps TRBD1 (6 bases). The CDR3 extends over 15 amino acids. The V end was cut by 5 bases, the J end by 0 bases, with 10 bases between. Per germline, CDR1 SEHNR and CDR2 FQNEAQ (reference sequence). CDR3 residues: CASSRKGATNEKLFF. As DNA, the CDR3 is TGTGCCAGCAGCCGGAAGGGGGCAACTAATGAAAAACTGTTTTTT.

This CDR3 reads CASSDRVALYF. Here the CDR3 DNA reads TGTGCCAGCAGCGACAGGGTCGCGCTGTACTTC. This rearrangement joins TRBV7-6 to TRBJ2-7; 7 bases line up with TRBD1. The germline V gene encodes CDR1 SGHVS and CDR2 FNYEAQ. Germline trimming cut 5 bases from V and 12 bases from J; bases unmatched to any gene: 7. CDR3 length: 11 amino acids.

This clone has just a few counts. The gene calls are TRBV6-5 and TRBJ2-5; the D gene is possibly TRBD1 (6 bases). CDR3 length equals 15 residues. The V end was cut by 5 bases, the J end by 4 bases, with 17 bases between. CDR1 and CDR2 from the germline V gene are MNHEY and SVGAGI. CDR3 residues: CASSARSGVRETQYF. In DNA form, the CDR3 reads TGTGCCAGCAGTGCTAGATCAGGGGTTCGAGAGACCCAGTACTTC.

V is TRBV30 and J is TRBJ2-5; 8 nucleotides align to TRBD2. The length of the CDR3 is 15 residues. V lost 0 bases to trimming and J lost 5 bases; unmatched junction nucleotides: 8. Germline loops: CDR1 GTSNPN, CDR2 SVGIG (reference sequence). DNA of the CDR3: TGTGCCTGGAGTGTACGGACTAGCTTGAGCGAGACCCAGTACTTC. This encodes CAWSVRTSLSETQYF.

This chain uses TRBV28 with TRBJ2-7, with TRBD1 matching 8 bases. The germline V gene encodes CDR1 MDHEN and CDR2 SYDVKM. V was clipped by 4 bases and J by 4 bases; unmatched bases: 12. The CDR3 has 16 amino acids. The CDR3 loop is CASSSRQGQGFYEQYF. The CDR3 nucleotides read TGTGCCAGCAGTTCGAGACAAGGACAGGGTTTTTACGAGCAGTACTTC. Combining the CDR3 with reference TRBV28 and TRBJ2-7 gives the whole variable domain DVKVTQSSRYLVKRTGEKVFLECVQDMDHENMFWYRQDPGLGLRLIYFSYDVKMKEKGDIPEGYSVSREKKERFSLILESASTNQTSMYLCASSSRQGQGFYEQYFGPGTRLTVT.